The T cell receptor beta chain under discussion was sequenced for a study of blood T cells in healthy people across ages. Overall study context: The template switching approach captured approximately one barcoded beta molecule for every two T cells.

Those donating, healthy Caucasian individuals from Russia, were aged roughly 6 to 100. It was with a sample-barcoded 5' primer and a J-beta primer mix that a second PCR of roughly 6 to 12 cycles was run. TCRdb reanalysed the 5' RACE reads using MiXCR and keeps one entry per CDR3 protein. This table holds roughly 1.6 million distinct CDR3 sequences, approximately 32% found once. The CDR3 consists of 17 residues. From germline, CDR1 is DFQATT and CDR2 SNEGSKA (reference sequence). V trimming: 5 bases; J trimming: 4 bases; junction bases outside the gene matches: 7. Points from the study as a whole: Unsorted PBMCs prevented conclusive naive versus antigen-experienced comparison. Per million T cells, TCR beta diversity dropped about linearly as age rose.

This clonotype was seen a handful of times. The antigen is not known. V gene TRBV20-1 combines with J gene TRBJ2-6, with 14 bases that match TRBD2. The source of this sequence is a woman aged 25-40 years in good health. The sequenced sample consisted of blood. Written as DNA, the CDR3 is TGCAGTGCTGGAGGGACTAGCGGGAGTTCAGGGGCCAACGTCCTGACTTTC. Amino acids: CSAGGTSGSSGANVLTF.